The 25 T cell receptor beta chains below all came from one sample that was sequenced in a study of cytomegalovirus exposure and HLA in healthy donors. The PCR had 60 Vbeta and 13 Jbeta primers. Produced via immunoSEQ multiplex PCR; TCRdb's table is partial and in-frame only. The sample has hundreds of thousands of clones, approximately 83% seen once. Sequencing input: PBMCs. The receptors originated from a boy aged 2 to 9 in good health and CMV-seronegative.

Note on this clone: One end of the junction is discordant with germline, which a read error may explain. The chain has TRBV29-1 and TRBJ2-1; D might be TRBD2 (5 bases). Per germline, CDR1 SQVTM and CDR2 ANQGSEA. This CDR3 region has 12 residues. Here the CDR3 reads CSVEPSRDERFF. The CDR3 coding sequence is TGCAGCGTTGAGCCTAGCCGGGATGAGCGGTTCTTC.

The chain couples TRBV13 to TRBJ2-3, with D hard to call. Germline lookup yields CDR1 PRHDT and CDR2 FYEKMQ (reference sequence). Trimming removed 7 bases from V and 5 bases from J, with 16 bases in between. The CDR3 loop spans 14 amino acids. The CDR3 DNA reads TGTGCCAGCACCCACCCCACTATGAAAGATACGCAGTATTTT. Translated, it gives CASTHPTMKDTQYF.

This rearrangement joins TRBV7-2 to TRBJ1-1, with no clear D. Trimming pared 2 bases from V and 8 bases from J, leaving 9 bases between. The germline CDR1 and CDR2 sequences are SGHTA and FQGNSA. The CDR3 contains 12 residues. CDR3 bases: TGTGCCAGCAGCTTACTTTTTTCCGAAGCTTTCTTT. As protein: CASSLLFSEAFF. Full variable domain (rest looked up from reference TRBV7-2 and TRBJ1-1): GAGVSQSPSNKVTEKGKDVELRCDPISGHTALYWYRQSLGQGLEFLIYFQGNSAPDKSGLPSDRFSAERTGGSVSTLTIQRTQQEDSAVYLCASSLLFSEAFFGQGTRLTVV.

V and J are TRBV5-1 and TRBJ2-4; 13 nucleotides align to TRBD2. The V segment lost 4 bases and the J segment 8 bases; nucleotides outside the gene matches: 9. Germline lookup yields CDR1 SGHRS and CDR2 YFSETQ. This CDR3 is 16 amino acids long. The CDR3 spells CASSNRLAGGGDIQYF. The CDR3 DNA sequence: TGCGCCAGCAGCAATCGACTAGCGGGAGGAGGGGACATTCAGTACTTC.

The chain uses TRBV19 and TRBJ2-7; 7 nucleotides align to TRBD1. V lost 5 bases, J lost 4 bases, and 14 bases stayed unmatched. This CDR3 comprises 16 residues. Germline V lookup: CDR1 LNHDA, CDR2 SQIVND (reference sequence). This CDR3 is CASSLPSGTADYEQYF. The CDR3 DNA follows: TGTGCCAGTAGTCTCCCCTCCGGGACAGCCGATTACGAGCAGTACTTC.

J is TRBJ1-2 and V is TRBV18; TRBD1 matches 7 bases. Losses at the gene ends were 3 bases for V and 5 bases for J; bases not matched to a gene: 9. Looked up from germline, CDR1 is KGHSH and CDR2 is LQKENI. This CDR3 comprises 15 residues. The CDR3 loop is CASSPSSGTAYGYTF. DNA for the CDR3: TGTGCCAGCTCACCCTCGTCCGGGACAGCATATGGCTACACCTTC.

The rearrangement uses TRBV10-3 and TRBJ1-3; D remains unclear. The germline V gene has CDR1 ENHRY and CDR2 SYGVKD. V lost 1 base, J lost 0 bases, and 7 bases lay in between. This CDR3 has 15 residues. CDR3 DNA: TGTGCCATCAGTGAGTTGGGCCGCTCTGGAAACACCATATATTTT. Protein sequence: CAISELGRSGNTIYF.

CDR3 region: CASSLELAGGTYEQYF. The CDR3, as DNA: TGTGCCAGCAGCTTGGAACTAGCGGGAGGTACCTACGAGCAGTACTTC. The V and J genes are TRBV5-6 and TRBJ2-7; 12 bases agree with TRBD2. The V and J ends lost 0 bases and 2 bases, in that order; junction bases with no gene match: 3. From germline, CDR1 is SGHDT and CDR2 YYEEEE. This CDR3 has 16 amino acids.

This clone was seen once. The J gene is TRBJ2-5, the V gene TRBV6-1; possibly TRBD1 for D (5 bases). The length of the CDR3 is 13 residues. Trimming cost V 2 bases and J 5 bases, with 9 bases left between them. From germline, CDR1 is MNHNS and CDR2 SASEGT. The CDR3 nucleotides read TGTGCCAGCAGTGAATCCAGGGCGGAGACCCAGTACTTC. Protein sequence: CASSESRAETQYF.

This chain uses TRBV7-3 with TRBJ2-2, with D uncertain. Germline V gives CDR1 SGHTA, CDR2 FQGTGA. V lost 4 bases and J lost 4, with 7 bases in between. The CDR3 runs 13 residues. In nucleotides, the CDR3 is TGTGCCAGCAGCTCCCCCGGCACCGGGGAGCTGTTTTTT. Residues: CASSSPGTGELFF.

This chain links TRBV10-3 with TRBJ2-4; D may be TRBD1 (6 bases). This CDR3 has 14 residues. CDR1 and CDR2 (germline): ENHRY, SYGVKD. Trimming shortened V by 10 bases and J by 0 bases, and 13 bases separated the two germline ends. The CDR3 DNA reads TGTGCCACCCTTGAGACAGGAGCCAAAAACATTCAGTACTTC. Translated, it gives CATLETGAKNIQYF.

This chain uses TRBV27 with TRBJ2-7, with 10 bases identical to TRBD2. V was pared by 5 bases and J by 4 bases, with 2 bases of the junction left unmatched. The CDR3 sequence is 13 residues long. Germline values: CDR1 MNHEY, CDR2 SMNVEV (reference sequence). CDR3: CASSSGGAYEQYF. In nucleotides, the CDR3 is TGTGCCAGCAGTAGCGGGGGGGCTTACGAGCAGTACTTC.

The CDR3 bases are TGTGCCAGCAGCTTCGACAGGGGCGCGGAAGGCTACACCTTC. Translated: CASSFDRGAEGYTF. This sequence joins TRBV9 and TRBJ1-2; 8 nucleotides match TRBD1. The CDR3 is 14 residues long. V lost 4 bases to trimming and J lost 8 bases; unmatched junction nucleotides: 10. Per the germline V gene, CDR1 is SGDLS and CDR2 is YYNGEE.

This chain links TRBV5-6 with TRBJ1-5; a weak D match, TRBD1 (6 bases). CDR1 is SGHDT and CDR2 is YYEEEE in the germline V gene. This CDR3 region has 17 residues. V lost 4 bases and J 2 bases, leaving 19 bases between the germline ends. This chain's CDR3 is CASSDMKEGGGNQPQHF. The CDR3 DNA follows: TGTGCCAGCAGCGATATGAAGGAGGGGGGGGGCAATCAGCCCCAGCATTTT.

The chain combines TRBV6-5 with TRBJ2-1, with D tentatively TRBD1 (7 bases). The germline CDR1 and CDR2 sequences are MNHEY and SVGAGI. V was pared by 8 bases and J by 5 bases, with 16 bases between. CDR3 length equals 14 residues. Written as DNA, the CDR3 is TGTGCCAGCGAAAGGGGGCGCGGGAACAATGAGCAGTTCTTC. Protein sequence: CASERGRGNNEQFF.

This chain uses TRBV27 with TRBJ2-6, with 7 bases matching TRBD1. Germline V gene sequence: CDR1 MNHEY, CDR2 SMNVEV (reference sequence). The V and J ends lost 5 bases and 0 bases, in that order; junction bases with no gene match: 7. CDR3 length: 17 residues. In DNA form, the CDR3 reads TGTGCCAGCAGTAAACGACAGGGAAGCTCTGGGGCCAACGTCCTGACTTTC. Protein sequence: CASSKRQGSSGANVLTF.

The chain employs TRBV7-9 and TRBJ2-1; 12 nucleotides agree with TRBD1. The CDR3 runs to 17 residues. Germline V gives CDR1 SEHNR, CDR2 FQNEAQ (reference sequence). J was trimmed by 4 bases and V by 6 bases; bases with no gene match: 10. In DNA form, the CDR3 reads TGTGCCAGCAGGTCCCCGGGACAGGGGGCCAGTTACAATGAGCAGTTCTTC. Its translation is CASRSPGQGASYNEQFF.

A single count supports this clone. This chain links TRBV25-1 with TRBJ2-1, with TRBD2 matching over 13 bases. The germline CDR1 and CDR2 sequences are MGHDK and SYGVNS. The CDR3 runs to 16 residues. The junction had 8 bases not matched to a gene; V was cut back by 5 bases and J by 7 bases. CDR3 region: CASSPPGLAGNNEQFF. DNA for the CDR3: TGTGCCAGCAGTCCACCGGGACTAGCGGGGAATAATGAGCAGTTCTTC.

This chain joins TRBV7-2 and TRBJ1-6, with no clear D. This CDR3 contains 14 residues. Trimming stripped 6 bases from V and 2 bases from J, with 8 bases between. CDR1 is SGHTA and CDR2 is FQGNSA in the germline V gene. Here the CDR3 reads CASSWEAYNSPLHF. The CDR3 coding sequence is TGTGCCAGCAGTTGGGAGGCCTATAATTCACCCCTCCACTTT.

The rearrangement joins TRBV29-1 to TRBJ2-5, with D possibly TRBD2 on 6 matching bases. The closer fit of TRBJ2-7 to the DNA end suggests the J call may be wrong. This CDR3 region has 14 residues. Per germline, CDR1 SQVTM and CDR2 ANQGSEA. CDR3 in amino acids: CSVTFGRLSDEQYF. The CDR3 region has the DNA TGCAGCGTTACCTTCGGGAGACTCTCGGACGAGCAGTACTTC.

The chain carries TRBV7-3 and TRBJ2-5; 9 nucleotides line up with TRBD2. Trimming took 1 base from V and 2 from J; bases not matched to a gene: 5. Germline-derived CDR1 and CDR2 are SGHTA and FQGTGA. CDR3 length: 16 amino acids. The CDR3 DNA is TGTGCCAGCAGCTTAAGGGGCGGGGGGGTACAAGAGACCCAGTACTTC. Translated, it gives CASSLRGGGVQETQYF.

This chain links TRBV2 with TRBJ2-1; 8 bases match TRBD2. In germline, CDR1 is SNHLY, CDR2 FYNNEI. The CDR3 length is 12 residues. J was trimmed by 9 bases and V by 7 bases; bases with no gene match: 5. CDR3 DNA sequence: TGTGCCAGCATTAAGCGGGAGACTGAGCAGTTCTTC. Translation gives CASIKRETEQFF.

This clone occurred once. The V and J genes are TRBV18 and TRBJ1-1, with D perhaps matching TRBD1 (5 bases). Germline V lookup: CDR1 KGHSH, CDR2 LQKENI. Trimming cost V 5 bases and J 1 base, with 17 bases left between them. The CDR3 consists of 16 residues. The CDR3 reads CASSIRRGNKNTEAFF. DNA of the CDR3: TGTGCCAGCTCAATACGACGGGGGAATAAGAACACTGAAGCTTTCTTT.

This chain joins TRBV2 and TRBJ2-2, with TRBD2 matching 13 bases. Germline values: CDR1 SNHLY, CDR2 FYNNEI. This CDR3 spans 17 amino acids. V lost 3 bases, J lost 5 bases, and 6 bases stayed unmatched. CDR3 bases: TGTGCCAGCAGTGACTCGACTAGCGGGAGGTATACCGGGGAGCTGTTTTTT. As protein: CASSDSTSGRYTGELFF.

V is TRBV2 and J is TRBJ2-2; 9 bases are shared with TRBD1. The germline gives CDR1 SNHLY, CDR2 FYNNEI. The trim removed 6 bases at V and 8 bases at J, leaving 4 bases unmatched. The CDR3 length is 13 residues. CDR3 bases: TGTGCCAGCAGAGACGGACAGGGGGGGGAGCTGTTTTTT. It codes for CASRDGQGGELFF.